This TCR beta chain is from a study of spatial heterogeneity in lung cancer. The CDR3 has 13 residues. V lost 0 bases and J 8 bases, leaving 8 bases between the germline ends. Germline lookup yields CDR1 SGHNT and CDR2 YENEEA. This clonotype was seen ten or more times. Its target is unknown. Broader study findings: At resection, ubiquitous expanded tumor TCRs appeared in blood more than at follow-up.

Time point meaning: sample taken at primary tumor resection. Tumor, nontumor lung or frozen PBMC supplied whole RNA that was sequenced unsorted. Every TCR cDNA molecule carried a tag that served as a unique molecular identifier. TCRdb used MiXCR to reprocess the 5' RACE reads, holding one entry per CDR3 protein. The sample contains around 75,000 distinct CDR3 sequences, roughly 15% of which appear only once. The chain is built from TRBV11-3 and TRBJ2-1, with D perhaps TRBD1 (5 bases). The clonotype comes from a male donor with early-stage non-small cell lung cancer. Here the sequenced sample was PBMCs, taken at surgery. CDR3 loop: CASSLDPRDEQFF. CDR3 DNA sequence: TGTGCCAGCAGCTTAGATCCCAGGGATGAGCAGTTCTTC.